This T cell receptor beta chain was observed in a study of type 1 regulatory T cells. Study at large: T-allo10 is an in vitro-generated, Tr1-enriched CD4 T cell product specific for alloantigen. Study-level findings and limits: Compared with non-type 1 regulatory T cells, type 1 regulatory T cells showed a more restricted TCR repertoire.

Only a few counts were recorded for this clonotype. The antigen remains unidentified. Each CDR3 protein is one row after TCRdb ran MiXCR on the reads. The data contain around 64,000 distinct CDR3 sequences, more than 20% of them seen just once; the ten biggest clones take up 7.5% to 8.5%. The sequenced sample consisted of cultured type 1 regulatory T (Tr1) cells, either the whole culture or a sorted fraction (not recorded which). The origin of this receptor is a human donor in good health.

CDR3 loop: CASLAGGTTYEQYF. The DNA for the CDR3 is TGTGCCAGCCTTGCCGGAGGGACCACCTACGAGCAGTACTTC. The chain is built from TRBV7-2 and TRBJ2-7; D is perhaps TRBD2 (6 bases). V lost 8 bases and J 2 bases, leaving 16 bases between the germline ends. The CDR3 length is 14 residues. Germline loops: CDR1 SGHTA, CDR2 FQGNSA.